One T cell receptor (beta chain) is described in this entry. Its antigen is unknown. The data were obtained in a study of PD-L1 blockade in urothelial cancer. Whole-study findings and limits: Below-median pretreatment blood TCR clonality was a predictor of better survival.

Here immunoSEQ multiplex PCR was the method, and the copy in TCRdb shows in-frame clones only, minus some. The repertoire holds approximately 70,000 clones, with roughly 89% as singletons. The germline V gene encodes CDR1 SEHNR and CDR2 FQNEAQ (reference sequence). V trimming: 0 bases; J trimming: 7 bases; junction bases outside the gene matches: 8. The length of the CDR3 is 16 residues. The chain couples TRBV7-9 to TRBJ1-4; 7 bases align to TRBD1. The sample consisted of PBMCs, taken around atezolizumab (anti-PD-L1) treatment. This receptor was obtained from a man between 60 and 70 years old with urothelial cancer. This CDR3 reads CASSLAGTAGGEKLFF. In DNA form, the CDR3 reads TGTGCCAGCAGCTTAGCGGGGACGGCAGGGGGTGAAAAACTGTTTTTT.